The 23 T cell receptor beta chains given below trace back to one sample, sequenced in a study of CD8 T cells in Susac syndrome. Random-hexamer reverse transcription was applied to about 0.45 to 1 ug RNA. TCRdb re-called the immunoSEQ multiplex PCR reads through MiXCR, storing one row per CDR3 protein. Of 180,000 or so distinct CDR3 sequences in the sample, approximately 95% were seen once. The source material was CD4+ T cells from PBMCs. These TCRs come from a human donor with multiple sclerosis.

This CDR3 is CATSRDRGHNEQFF. CDR3 DNA sequence: TGTGCCACCAGCAGAGACAGGGGGCACAATGAGCAGTTCTTC. The chain has TRBV15 and TRBJ2-1, with 8 bases lining up with TRBD1. The V gene's germline CDR1 is LNHNV and CDR2 YYDKDF (reference sequence). The J segment lost 5 bases and the V segment lost 0 bases, leaving 0 bases of the junction unmatched. The CDR3 is 14 amino acids.

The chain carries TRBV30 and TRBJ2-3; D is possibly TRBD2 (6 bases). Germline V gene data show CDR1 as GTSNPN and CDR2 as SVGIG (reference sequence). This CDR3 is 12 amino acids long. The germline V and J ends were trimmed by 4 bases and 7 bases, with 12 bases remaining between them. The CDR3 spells CAWNRGANTQYF. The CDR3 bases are TGTGCCTGGAACCGCGGGGCAAATACGCAGTATTTT.

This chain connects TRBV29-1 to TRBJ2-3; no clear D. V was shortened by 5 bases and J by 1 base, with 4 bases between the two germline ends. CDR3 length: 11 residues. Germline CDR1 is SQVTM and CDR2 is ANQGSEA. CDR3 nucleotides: TGCAGCGTTATTGGCACAGATACGCAGTATTTT. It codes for CSVIGTDTQYF.

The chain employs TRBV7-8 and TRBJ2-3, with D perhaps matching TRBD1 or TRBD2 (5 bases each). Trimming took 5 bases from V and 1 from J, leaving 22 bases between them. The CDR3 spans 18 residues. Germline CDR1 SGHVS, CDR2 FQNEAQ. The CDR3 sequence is CASSRRIIARDGTDTQYF. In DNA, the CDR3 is TGTGCCAGCAGCCGACGGATTATCGCCAGGGACGGCACAGATACGCAGTATTTT.

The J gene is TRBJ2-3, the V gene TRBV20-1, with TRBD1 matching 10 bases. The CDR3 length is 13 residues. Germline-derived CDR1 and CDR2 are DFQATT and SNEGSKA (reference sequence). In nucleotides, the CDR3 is TGCAGCGGGTGGGGACAGGGGACAGATACGCAGTATTTT. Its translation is CSGWGQGTDTQYF.

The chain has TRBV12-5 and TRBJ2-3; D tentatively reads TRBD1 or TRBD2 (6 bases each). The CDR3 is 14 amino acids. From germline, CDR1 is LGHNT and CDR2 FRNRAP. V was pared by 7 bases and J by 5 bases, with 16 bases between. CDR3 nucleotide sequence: TGTGCTAGTGCCATACAGGGACTTGGAGATACGCAGTATTTT. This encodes CASAIQGLGDTQYF.

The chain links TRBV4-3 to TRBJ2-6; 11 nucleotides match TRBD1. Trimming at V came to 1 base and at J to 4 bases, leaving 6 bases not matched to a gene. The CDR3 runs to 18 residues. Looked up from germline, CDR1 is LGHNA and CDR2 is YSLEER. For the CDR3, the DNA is TGCGCCAGCAGCCAAGTAGGACAGGGGGCATTCGGGGCCAACGTCCTGACTTTC. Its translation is CASSQVGQGAFGANVLTF.

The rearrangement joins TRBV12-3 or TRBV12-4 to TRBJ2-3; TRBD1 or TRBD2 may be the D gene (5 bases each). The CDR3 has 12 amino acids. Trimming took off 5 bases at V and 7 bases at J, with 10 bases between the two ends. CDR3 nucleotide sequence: TGTGCCAGCAGTCGGGACCTTAATACGCAGTATTTT. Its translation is CASSRDLNTQYF.

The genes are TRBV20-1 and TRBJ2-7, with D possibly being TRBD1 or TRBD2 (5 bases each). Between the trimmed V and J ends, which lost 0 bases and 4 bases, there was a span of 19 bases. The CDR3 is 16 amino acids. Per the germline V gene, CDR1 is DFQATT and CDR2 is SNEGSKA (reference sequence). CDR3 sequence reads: CSARDLSGLTPYEQYF. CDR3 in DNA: TGCAGTGCTAGAGATCTTTCGGGGCTGACACCTTACGAGCAGTACTTC.

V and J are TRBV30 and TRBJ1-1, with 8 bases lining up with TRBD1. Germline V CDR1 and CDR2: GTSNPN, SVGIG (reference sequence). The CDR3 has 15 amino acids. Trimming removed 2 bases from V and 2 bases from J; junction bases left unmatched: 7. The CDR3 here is CAWSPRDRYNTEAFF. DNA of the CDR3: TGTGCCTGGAGTCCAAGGGACAGGTATAACACTGAAGCTTTCTTT.

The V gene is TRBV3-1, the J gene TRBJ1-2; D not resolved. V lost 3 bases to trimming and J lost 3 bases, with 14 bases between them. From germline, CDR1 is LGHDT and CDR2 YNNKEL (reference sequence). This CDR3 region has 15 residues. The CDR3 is CASSQTVGGDYGYTF. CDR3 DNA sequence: TGTGCCAGCAGCCAGACCGTGGGCGGAGACTATGGCTACACCTTC.

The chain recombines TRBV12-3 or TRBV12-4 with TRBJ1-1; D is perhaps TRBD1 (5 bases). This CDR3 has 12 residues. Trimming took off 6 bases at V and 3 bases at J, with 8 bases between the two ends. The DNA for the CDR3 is TGTGCCAGCAGGGACACTTACACTGAAGCTTTCTTT. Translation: CASRDTYTEAFF.

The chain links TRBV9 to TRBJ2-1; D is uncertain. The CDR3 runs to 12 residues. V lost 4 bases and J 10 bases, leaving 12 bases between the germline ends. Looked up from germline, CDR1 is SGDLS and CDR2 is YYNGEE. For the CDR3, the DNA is TGTGCCAGCAGCTTAGAACCGGAAGAGCAGTTCTTC. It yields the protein CASSLEPEEQFF. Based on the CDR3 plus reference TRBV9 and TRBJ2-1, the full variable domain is DSGVTQTPKHLITATGQRVTLRCSPRSGDLSVYWYQQSLDQGLQFLIQYYNGEERAKGNILERFSAQQFPDLHSELNLSSLELGDSALYFCASSLEPEEQFFGPGTRLTVL.

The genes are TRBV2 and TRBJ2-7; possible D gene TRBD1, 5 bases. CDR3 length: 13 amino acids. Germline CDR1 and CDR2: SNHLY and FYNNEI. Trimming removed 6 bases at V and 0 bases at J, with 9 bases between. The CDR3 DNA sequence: TGTGCCAGCAGAAAGGGGAACTCCTACGAGCAGTACTTC. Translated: CASRKGNSYEQYF.

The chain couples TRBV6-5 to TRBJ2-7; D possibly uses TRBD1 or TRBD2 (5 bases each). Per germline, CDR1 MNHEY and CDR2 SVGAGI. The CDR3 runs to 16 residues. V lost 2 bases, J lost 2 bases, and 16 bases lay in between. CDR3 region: CASSYMCWDGPYEQYF. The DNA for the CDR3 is TGTGCCAGCAGTTACATGTGTTGGGACGGACCCTACGAGCAGTACTTC.

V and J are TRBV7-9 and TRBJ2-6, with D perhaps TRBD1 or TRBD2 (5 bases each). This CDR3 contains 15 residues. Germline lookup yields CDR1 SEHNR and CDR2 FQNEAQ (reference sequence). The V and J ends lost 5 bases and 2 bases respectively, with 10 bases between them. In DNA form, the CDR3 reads TGTGCCAGCAGCCCCCTGGGGGCTGGGGCCAACGTCCTGACTTTC. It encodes CASSPLGAGANVLTF.

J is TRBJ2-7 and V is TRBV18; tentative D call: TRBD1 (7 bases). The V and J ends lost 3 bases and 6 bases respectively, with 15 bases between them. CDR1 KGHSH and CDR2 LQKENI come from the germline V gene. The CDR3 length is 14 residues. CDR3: CASSPTRQGGEQYF. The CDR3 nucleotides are TGTGCCAGCTCACCCACTAGACAGGGAGGCGAGCAGTACTTC.

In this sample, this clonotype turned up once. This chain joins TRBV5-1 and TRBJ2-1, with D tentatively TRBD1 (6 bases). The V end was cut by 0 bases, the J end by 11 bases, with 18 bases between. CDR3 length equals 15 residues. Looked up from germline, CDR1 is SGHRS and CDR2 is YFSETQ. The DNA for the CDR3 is TGCGCCAGCAGCTTGGAGGACAGCCGGACCGATAAGCAGTTCTTC. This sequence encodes CASSLEDSRTDKQFF.

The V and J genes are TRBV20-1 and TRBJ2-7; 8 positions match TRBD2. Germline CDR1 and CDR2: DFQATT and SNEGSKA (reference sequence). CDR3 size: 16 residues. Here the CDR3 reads CSYPRGGTPGSLEQYF. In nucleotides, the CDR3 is TGCAGCTATCCGCGCGGGGGGACCCCCGGCTCTCTCGAGCAGTACTTC.

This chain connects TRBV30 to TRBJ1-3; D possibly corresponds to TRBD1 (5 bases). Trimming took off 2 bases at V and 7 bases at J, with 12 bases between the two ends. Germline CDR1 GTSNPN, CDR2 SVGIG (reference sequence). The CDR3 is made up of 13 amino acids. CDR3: CAWSSSWGNTIYF. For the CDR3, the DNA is TGTGCCTGGAGTAGCAGTTGGGGGAACACCATATATTTT.

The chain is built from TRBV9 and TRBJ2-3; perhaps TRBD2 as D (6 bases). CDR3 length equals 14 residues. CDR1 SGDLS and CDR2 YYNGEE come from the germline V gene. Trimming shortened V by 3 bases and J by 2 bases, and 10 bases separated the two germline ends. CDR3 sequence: CASSAGLTTDTQYF. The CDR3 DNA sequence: TGTGCCAGCAGCGCAGGACTAACCACAGATACGCAGTATTTT.

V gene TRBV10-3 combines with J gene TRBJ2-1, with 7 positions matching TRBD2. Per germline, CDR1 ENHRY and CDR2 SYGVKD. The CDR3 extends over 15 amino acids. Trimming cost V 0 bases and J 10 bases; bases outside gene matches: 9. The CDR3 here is CAISESIALGGEQFF. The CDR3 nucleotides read TGTGCCATCAGTGAGTCAATCGCCTTGGGGGGGGAGCAGTTCTTC.

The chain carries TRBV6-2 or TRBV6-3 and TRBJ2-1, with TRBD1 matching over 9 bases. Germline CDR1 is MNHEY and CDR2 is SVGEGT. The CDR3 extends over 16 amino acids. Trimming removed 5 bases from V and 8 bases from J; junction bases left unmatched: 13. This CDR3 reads CASSTGTGIQHHEQFF. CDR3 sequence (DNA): TGTGCCAGCAGTACGGGGACAGGGATACAGCATCATGAGCAGTTCTTC.